The present T cell receptor (beta chain) was sequenced within a study of T cells after yellow fever vaccination (dated 2019 in TCRdb). Regarding the research as a whole: The SMART-Seq v4 Ultra Low Input RNA kit was used to prepare libraries from fractions with low cell numbers. To track T-cell clones before and after primary and booster YFV17D yellow fever vaccination, bulk TCR alpha and beta repertoires were sequenced longitudinally. Blood was drawn at multiple timepoints before and after primary and secondary immunization, with bulk PBMC replicates and cell subsets isolated. Two healthy male donors, one aged 18 to 30 and one aged 30 to 39 years, were included in the cohort. Broad study findings and their caveats: The secondary T-cell response was weaker than the primary response but faster, peaking on day 5 instead of day 15. FACS-sorted repertoires could contain abundant contaminating clonotypes from the bulk population, so computational filtering was required. A small fraction of clonotypes appeared in both the CD4 and CD8 compartments, likely as a result of convergent recombination. Only a couple of donors were included in the study, so the extent to which the findings can be generalized is limited. After the booster, most of the clones that had expanded following primary vaccination were detected again (just under 97% of CD4 and more than 85% of CD8), which suggests that memory was broadly maintained.

TCR cDNA was made using 5'RACE template switching, a step that added a universal primer site and unique molecular identifiers. Priming for cDNA synthesis came from both the TCR alpha and TCR beta constant segments. Two PCR steps were used to amplify libraries, with sample barcodes and sequencing adapters being added in the second step. Sequencing of libraries was performed on Illumina HiSeq 2500 (2x100 bp) or NovaSeq (2x150 bp). As for the original processing: MIGEC handled demultiplexing of reads and collapsing into UMI consensus sequences, while MiXCR performed V(D)J alignment. Using edgeR on replicate PBMC samples, clonotypes were called vaccine-responding if FDR was below 0.01 and the log2 fold change was above 5 up to day 15. CD4 or CD8 identity was assigned to each bulk clonotype according to whether the clonotype was present at higher abundance in the sequenced CD4 repertoire or the sequenced CD8 repertoire. TCRdb handled the public reads itself, with Q25 trimming in fastp and clone calling in MiXCR, and kept productive beta chains. Identical CDR3 proteins give one entry, which carries the most common genes and DNA. Here the V and J calls rest on TCRdb's processing, not on the authors' analysis. Recorded for this sample are 100,000 to 150,000 distinct CDR3 sequences; more than 6% of them occurred a single time. The ten largest clones represent 2.5% of the sample.

This clonotype was seen at least ten times. Its antigen remains unidentified. No much larger clone is present one base from it, and per-base qualities are unavailable. This specimen's treatment or condition label, per the study, means: live attenuated yellow fever vaccine strain. PBMCs were isolated from peripheral blood using a standard Ficoll-Paque protocol. CD4 and CD8 T-cell fractions were isolated with Dynabeads CD4 and CD8 positive selection kits. TriZol was used to extract RNA from bulk PBMCs, CD4 and CD8 fractions, and dextramer-positive and dextramer-negative fractions. V has 7 bases trimmed and J has 7 bases trimmed; junction bases matching no gene number 6. Spanning cysteine to phenylalanine, the CDR3 consists of 13 amino acids. The only DNA kept is the CDR3, 39 bases in frame from the first base. Sequences MNHEY (CDR1) and SVGEGT (CDR2) are obtained from the germline V gene.

Sequencing was performed on CD4+ T cells sorted from PBMCs, taken 10 to 11 days after the first yellow fever vaccination. This clonotype originated in a man aged 18 to 35 who received the YFV17D yellow fever vaccine. Recombination linked TRBV6-2 or TRBV6-3 to TRBJ1-5, and 8 bases in between align with TRBD1. The DNA reads TGTGCCAGCACCGACAGGGGCGGGCAGCCCCAGCATTTT. Its amino acids are CASTDRGGQPQHF.